The entry that follows covers one T cell receptor beta chain sequence. The antigen is unknown. The authors used template switching to add a universal primer site and gave cDNA unique molecular identifiers. TCRdb re-called the 5' RACE reads with MiXCR, one entry per CDR3 protein. This sample has 1.5 million to 2 million distinct CDR3 sequences, with 25% to 35% found just once. With no exceptions, donors were healthy Caucasians. V lost 1 base to trimming and J lost 4 bases; unmatched junction nucleotides: 4. CDR1 is DFQATT and CDR2 is SNEGSKA in the germline V gene (reference sequence). CDR3 length: 14 amino acids. The entry originates in a study of identical twins. Points from the study as a whole: There was an excess of low generation probability in the out-of-frame alpha sequences that twins shared. Findings came from cross-sectional statistics, without long-term follow-up of donors.

This receptor was taken from a newborn girl in good health. The chain employs TRBV20-1 and TRBJ2-7; 10 nucleotides match TRBD1. Sequencing used cord blood. This CDR3 reads CSARGQGAGYEQYF. CDR3 coding DNA: TGCAGTGCTAGAGGACAGGGGGCAGGGTACGAGCAGTACTTC.